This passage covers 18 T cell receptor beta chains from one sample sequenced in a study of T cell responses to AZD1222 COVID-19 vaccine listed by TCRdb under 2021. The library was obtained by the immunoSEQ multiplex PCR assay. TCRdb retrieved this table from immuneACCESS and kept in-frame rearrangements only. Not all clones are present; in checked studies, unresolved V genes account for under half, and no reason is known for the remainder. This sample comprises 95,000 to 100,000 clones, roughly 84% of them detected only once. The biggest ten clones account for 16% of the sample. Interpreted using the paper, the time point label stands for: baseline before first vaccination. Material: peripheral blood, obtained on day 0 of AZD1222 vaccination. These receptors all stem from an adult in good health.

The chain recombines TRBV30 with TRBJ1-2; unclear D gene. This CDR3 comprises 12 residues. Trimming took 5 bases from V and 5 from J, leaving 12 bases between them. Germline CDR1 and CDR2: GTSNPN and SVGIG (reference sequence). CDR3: CAWAETDYGYTF. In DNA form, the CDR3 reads TGTGCCTGGGCCGAGACGGATTATGGCTACACCTTC.

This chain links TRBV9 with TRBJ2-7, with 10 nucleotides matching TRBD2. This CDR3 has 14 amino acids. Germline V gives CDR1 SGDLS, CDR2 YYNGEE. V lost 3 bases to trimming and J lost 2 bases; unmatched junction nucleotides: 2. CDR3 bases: TGTGCCAGCAGCGCGGGACTAGCGCCCTACGAGCAGTACTTC. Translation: CASSAGLAPYEQYF.

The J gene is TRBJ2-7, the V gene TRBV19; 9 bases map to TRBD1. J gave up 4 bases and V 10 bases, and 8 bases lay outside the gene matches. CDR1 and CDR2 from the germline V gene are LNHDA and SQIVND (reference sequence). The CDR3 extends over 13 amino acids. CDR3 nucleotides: TGTGCCACCGCCGGTGACAGGGGGTACGAGCAGTACTTC. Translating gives CATAGDRGYEQYF. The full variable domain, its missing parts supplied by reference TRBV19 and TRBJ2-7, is DGGITQSPKYLFRKEGQNVTLSCEQNLNHDAMYWYRQDPGQGLRLIYYSQIVNDFQKGDIAEGYSVSREKKESFPLTVTSAQKNPTAFYLCATAGDRGYEQYFGPGTRLTVT.

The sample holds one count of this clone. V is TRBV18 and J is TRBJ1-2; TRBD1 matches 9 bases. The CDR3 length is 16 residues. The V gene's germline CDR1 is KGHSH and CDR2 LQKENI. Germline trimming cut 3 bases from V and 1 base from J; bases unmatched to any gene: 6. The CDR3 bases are TGTGCCAGCTCACCCTCTCGGACAGGGGATAACTATGGCTACACCTTC. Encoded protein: CASSPSRTGDNYGYTF.

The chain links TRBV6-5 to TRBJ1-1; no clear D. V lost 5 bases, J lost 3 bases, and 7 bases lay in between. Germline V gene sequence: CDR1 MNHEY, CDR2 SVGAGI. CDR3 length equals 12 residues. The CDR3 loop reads CASSNYYTEAFF. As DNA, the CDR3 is TGTGCCAGCAGTAACTATTACACTGAAGCTTTCTTT.

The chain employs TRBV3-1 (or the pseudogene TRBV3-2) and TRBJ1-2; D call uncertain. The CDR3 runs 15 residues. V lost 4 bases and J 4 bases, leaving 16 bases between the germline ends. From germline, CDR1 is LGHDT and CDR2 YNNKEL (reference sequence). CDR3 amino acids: CASSLGRRASYGYTF. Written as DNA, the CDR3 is TGTGCCAGCAGCCTTGGACGGAGGGCTTCCTATGGCTACACCTTC.

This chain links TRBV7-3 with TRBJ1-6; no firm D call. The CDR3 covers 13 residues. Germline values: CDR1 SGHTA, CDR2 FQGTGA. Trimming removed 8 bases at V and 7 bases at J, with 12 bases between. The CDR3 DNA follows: TGTGCCAGCGGAAAAGACGGGAATTCACCCCTCCACTTT. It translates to CASGKDGNSPLHF.

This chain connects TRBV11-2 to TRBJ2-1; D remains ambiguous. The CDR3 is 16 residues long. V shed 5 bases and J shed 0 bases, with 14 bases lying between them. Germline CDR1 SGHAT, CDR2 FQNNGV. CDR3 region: CASSPFAETSYNEQFF. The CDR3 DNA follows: TGTGCCAGCAGCCCCTTTGCGGAGACCTCCTACAATGAGCAGTTCTTC.

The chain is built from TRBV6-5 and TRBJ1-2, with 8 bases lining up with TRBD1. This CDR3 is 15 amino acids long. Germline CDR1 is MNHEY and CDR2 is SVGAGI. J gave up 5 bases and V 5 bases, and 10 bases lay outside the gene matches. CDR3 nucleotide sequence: TGTGCCAGCAGTCTACCACCCGACAGGGGATATGGCTACACCTTC. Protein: CASSLPPDRGYGYTF.

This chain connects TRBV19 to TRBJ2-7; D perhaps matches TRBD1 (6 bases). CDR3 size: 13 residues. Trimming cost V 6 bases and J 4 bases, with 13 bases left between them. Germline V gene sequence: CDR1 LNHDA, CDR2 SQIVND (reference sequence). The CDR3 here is CASRGEQGYEQYF. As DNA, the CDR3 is TGTGCCAGTAGAGGGGAACAGGGATACGAGCAGTACTTC. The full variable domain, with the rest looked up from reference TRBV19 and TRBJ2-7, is DGGITQSPKYLFRKEGQNVTLSCEQNLNHDAMYWYRQDPGQGLRLIYYSQIVNDFQKGDIAEGYSVSREKKESFPLTVTSAQKNPTAFYLCASRGEQGYEQYFGPGTRLTVT.

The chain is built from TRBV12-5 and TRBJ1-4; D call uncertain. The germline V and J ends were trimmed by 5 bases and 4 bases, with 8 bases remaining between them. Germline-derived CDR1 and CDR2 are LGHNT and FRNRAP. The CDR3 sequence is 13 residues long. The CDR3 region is CASGLWDNEKLFF. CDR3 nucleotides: TGTGCTAGTGGTCTCTGGGATAATGAAAAACTGTTTTTT.

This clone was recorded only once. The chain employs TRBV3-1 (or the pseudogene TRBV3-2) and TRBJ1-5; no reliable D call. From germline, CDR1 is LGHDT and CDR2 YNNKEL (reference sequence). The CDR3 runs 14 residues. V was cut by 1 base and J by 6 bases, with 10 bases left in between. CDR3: CASSQVRRVQPQHF. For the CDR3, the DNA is TGTGCCAGCAGCCAAGTACGTCGGGTTCAGCCCCAGCATTTT.

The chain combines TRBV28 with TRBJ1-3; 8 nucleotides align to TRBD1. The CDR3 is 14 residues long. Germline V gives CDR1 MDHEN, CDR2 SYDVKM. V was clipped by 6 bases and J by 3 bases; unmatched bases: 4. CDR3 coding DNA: TGTGCCAGCAGCCCAGGGGGCCTTGGAAACACCATATATTTT. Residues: CASSPGGLGNTIYF. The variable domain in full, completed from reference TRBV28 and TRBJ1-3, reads DVKVTQSSRYLVKRTGEKVFLECVQDMDHENMFWYRQDPGLGLRLIYFSYDVKMKEKGDIPEGYSVSREKKERFSLILESASTNQTSMYLCASSPGGLGNTIYFGEGSWLTVV.

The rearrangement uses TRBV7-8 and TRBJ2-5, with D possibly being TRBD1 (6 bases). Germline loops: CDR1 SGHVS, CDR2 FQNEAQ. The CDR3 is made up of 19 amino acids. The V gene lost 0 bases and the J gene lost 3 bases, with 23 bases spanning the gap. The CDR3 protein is CASSLAALRGTGSKETQYF. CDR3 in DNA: TGTGCCAGCAGCTTAGCGGCCTTACGGGGAACAGGGTCTAAAGAGACCCAGTACTTC.

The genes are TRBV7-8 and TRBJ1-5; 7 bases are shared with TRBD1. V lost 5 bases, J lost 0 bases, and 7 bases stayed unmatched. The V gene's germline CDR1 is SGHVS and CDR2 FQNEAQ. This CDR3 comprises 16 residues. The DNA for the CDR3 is TGTGCCAGCAGCGGCGCGACAGGGTATAGCAATCAGCCCCAGCATTTT. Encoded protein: CASSGATGYSNQPQHF.

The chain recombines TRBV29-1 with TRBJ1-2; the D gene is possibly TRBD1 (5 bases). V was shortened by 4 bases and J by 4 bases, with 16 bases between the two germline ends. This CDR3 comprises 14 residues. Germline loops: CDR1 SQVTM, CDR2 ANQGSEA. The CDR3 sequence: CSVVGRAGSYGYTF. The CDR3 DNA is TGCAGCGTTGTTGGTCGGGCAGGGAGCTATGGCTACACCTTC.

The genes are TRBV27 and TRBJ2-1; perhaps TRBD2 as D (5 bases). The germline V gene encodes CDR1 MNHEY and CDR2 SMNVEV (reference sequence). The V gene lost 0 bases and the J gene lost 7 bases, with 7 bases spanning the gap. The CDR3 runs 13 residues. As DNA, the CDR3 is TGTGCCAGCAGTTTATCGTCGGGGAATGAGCAGTTCTTC. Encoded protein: CASSLSSGNEQFF.

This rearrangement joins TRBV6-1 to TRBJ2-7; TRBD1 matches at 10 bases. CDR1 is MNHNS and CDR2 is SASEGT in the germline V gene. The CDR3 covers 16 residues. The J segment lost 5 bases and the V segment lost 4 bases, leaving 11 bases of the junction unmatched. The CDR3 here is CASSGRQGASGNEQYF. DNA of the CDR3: TGTGCCAGCAGTGGGCGACAGGGGGCTTCCGGGAACGAGCAGTACTTC.